The clone carrying this T cell receptor (beta chain) was counted a single time. This same CDR3 is encoded by further DNA sequences in the sample. The entry originates in a study of OX40 agonist ivuxolimab in advanced cancers. At the level of the study: Patients received ivuxolimab, an agonistic anti-OX40 (CD134) antibody.

The CDR3 consists of 13 residues. Germline loops: CDR1 SGDLS, CDR2 YYNGEE. The V end was cut by 2 bases, the J end by 5 bases, with 10 bases between. Sequenced by immunoSEQ multiplex PCR; TCRdb stores in-frame clones only, minus some. Of roughly 81,000 clones listed, nearly 95% are singletons. Blood sampling was done at baseline, cycle 4 day 1, and cycle 7 day 1. The receptor comes from an adult with an advanced solid tumor such as melanoma, head and neck, liver or kidney cancer. Sequences were derived from CD4+ or CD8+ T cells sorted from blood, sampled in a trial of the OX40 agonist ivuxolimab. The V gene is TRBV9, the J gene TRBJ1-1; TRBD1 is a possible D gene (6 bases). CDR3 coding DNA: TGTGCCAGCAGCGTCGGGGGGCGAACTGAAGCTTTCTTT. Amino acid sequence: CASSVGGRTEAFF.